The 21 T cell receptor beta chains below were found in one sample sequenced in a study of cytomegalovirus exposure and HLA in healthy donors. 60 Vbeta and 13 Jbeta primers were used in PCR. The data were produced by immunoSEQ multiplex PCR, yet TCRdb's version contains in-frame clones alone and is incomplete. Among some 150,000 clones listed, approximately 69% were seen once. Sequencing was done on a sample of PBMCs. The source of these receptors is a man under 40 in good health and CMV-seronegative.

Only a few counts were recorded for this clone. CDR3 sequence: CASSVGGEGYTF. The CDR3 bases are TGTGCCAGCAGCGTAGGAGGAGAGGGCTACACCTTC. This rearrangement joins TRBV9 to TRBJ1-2; unclear D gene. V dropped 0 bases and J dropped 8 bases, with 8 bases sitting between them. The CDR3 totals 12 residues. The germline gives CDR1 SGDLS, CDR2 YYNGEE.

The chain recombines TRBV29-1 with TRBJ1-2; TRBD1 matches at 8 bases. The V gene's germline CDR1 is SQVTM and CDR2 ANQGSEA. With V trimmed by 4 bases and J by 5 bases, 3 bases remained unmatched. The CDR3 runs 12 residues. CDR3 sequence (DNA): TGCAGCGTTGCTGGACAGGGTTATGGCTACACCTTC. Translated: CSVAGQGYGYTF.

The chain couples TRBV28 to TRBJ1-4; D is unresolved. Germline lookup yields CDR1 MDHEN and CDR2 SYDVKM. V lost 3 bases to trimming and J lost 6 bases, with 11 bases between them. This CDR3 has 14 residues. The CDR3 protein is CASSFLGRDEKLFF. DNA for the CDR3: TGTGCCAGCAGTTTTCTAGGGAGGGATGAAAAACTGTTTTTT.

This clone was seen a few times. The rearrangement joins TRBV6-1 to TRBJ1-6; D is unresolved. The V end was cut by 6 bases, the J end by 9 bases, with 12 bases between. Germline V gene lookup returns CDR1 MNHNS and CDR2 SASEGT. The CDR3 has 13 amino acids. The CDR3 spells CASRPDIISPLHF. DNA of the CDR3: TGTGCCAGCAGGCCTGACATAATTTCACCCCTCCACTTT.

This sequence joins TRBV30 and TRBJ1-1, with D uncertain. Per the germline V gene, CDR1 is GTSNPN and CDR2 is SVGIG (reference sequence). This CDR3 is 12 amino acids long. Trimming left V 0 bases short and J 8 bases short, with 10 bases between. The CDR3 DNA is TGTGCCTGGAGTGTATTGGGCAGGGAAGCTTTCTTT. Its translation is CAWSVLGREAFF.

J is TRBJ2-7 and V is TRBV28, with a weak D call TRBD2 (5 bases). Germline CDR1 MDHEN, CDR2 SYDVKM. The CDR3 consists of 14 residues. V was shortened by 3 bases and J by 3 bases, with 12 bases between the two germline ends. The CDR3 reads CASSFAGPRYEQYF. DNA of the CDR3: TGTGCCAGCAGTTTCGCGGGCCCACGCTACGAGCAGTACTTC.

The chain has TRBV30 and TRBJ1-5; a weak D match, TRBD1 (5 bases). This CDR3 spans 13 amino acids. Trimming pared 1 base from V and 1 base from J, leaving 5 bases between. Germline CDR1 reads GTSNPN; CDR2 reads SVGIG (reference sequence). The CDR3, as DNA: TGTGCCTGGAGTGGGGGCAGCAATCAGCCCCAGCATTTT. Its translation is CAWSGGSNQPQHF.

CDR3 coding DNA: TGTGCCAGCAGTTTATGGTCAGGGGAAAATTCACCCCTCCACTTT. It translates to CASSLWSGENSPLHF. The chain uses TRBV27 and TRBJ1-6; possible D gene TRBD1, 6 bases. Germline-derived CDR1 and CDR2 are MNHEY and SMNVEV (reference sequence). Trimming shortened V by 1 base and J by 7 bases, and 11 bases separated the two germline ends. This CDR3 comprises 15 residues.

The CDR3 protein is CASSPPGYYEQYF. CDR3 in DNA: TGTGCCAGCAGCCCCCCGGGGTACTACGAGCAGTACTTC. V usage is TRBV7-2 and J usage is TRBJ2-7, with D possibly TRBD2 on 5 matching bases. The CDR3 is 13 amino acids. Per germline, CDR1 SGHTA and CDR2 FQGNSA. Trimming left V 5 bases short and J 3 bases short, with 11 bases between.

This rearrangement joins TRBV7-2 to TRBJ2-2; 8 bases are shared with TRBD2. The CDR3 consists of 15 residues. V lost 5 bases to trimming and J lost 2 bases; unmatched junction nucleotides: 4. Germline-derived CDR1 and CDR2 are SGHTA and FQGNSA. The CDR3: CASSLSGGNTGELFF. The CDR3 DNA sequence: TGTGCCAGCAGCCTGAGCGGGGGAAACACCGGGGAGCTGTTTTTT. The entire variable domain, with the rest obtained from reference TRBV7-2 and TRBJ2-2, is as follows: GAGVSQSPSNKVTEKGKDVELRCDPISGHTALYWYRQSLGQGLEFLIYFQGNSAPDKSGLPSDRFSAERTGGSVSTLTIQRTQQEDSAVYLCASSLSGGNTGELFFGEGSRLTVL.

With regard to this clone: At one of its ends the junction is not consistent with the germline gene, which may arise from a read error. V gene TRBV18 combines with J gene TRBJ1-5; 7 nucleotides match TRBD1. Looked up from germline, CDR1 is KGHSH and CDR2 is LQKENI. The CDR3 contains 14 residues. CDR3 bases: TGTGCCAGCTCACCGACAGGGAGGAATCAGCCCCAGAATTTT. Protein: CASSPTGRNQPQNF.

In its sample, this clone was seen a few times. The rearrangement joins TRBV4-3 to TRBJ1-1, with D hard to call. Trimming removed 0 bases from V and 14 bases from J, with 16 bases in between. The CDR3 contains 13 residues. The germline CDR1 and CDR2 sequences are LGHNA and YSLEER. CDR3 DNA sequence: TGCGCCAGCAGCCAAGATTCAGGCAGCCAGTTGTTCTTT. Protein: CASSQDSGSQLFF.

CDR3 region: CASRVQGIPNSPLHF. The CDR3 DNA reads as TGTGCCAGCAGGGTACAGGGGATACCTAATTCACCCCTCCACTTT. The V and J genes are TRBV2 and TRBJ1-6, with 7 bases fitting TRBD1. The trim removed 6 bases at V and 6 bases at J, leaving 8 bases unmatched. The CDR3 length is 15 residues. Germline V lookup: CDR1 SNHLY, CDR2 FYNNEI.

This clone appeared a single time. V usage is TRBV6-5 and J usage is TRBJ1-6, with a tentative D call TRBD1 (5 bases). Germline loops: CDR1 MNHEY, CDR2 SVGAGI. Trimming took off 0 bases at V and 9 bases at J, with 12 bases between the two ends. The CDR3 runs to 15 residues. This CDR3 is CASSYSRERGSPLHF. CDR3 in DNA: TGTGCCAGCAGTTACTCGCGGGAAAGGGGTTCACCCCTCCACTTT.

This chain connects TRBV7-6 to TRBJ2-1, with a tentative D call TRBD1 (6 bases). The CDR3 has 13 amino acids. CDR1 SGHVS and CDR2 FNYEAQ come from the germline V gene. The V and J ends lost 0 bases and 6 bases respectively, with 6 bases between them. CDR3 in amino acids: CASSLAGGNEQFF. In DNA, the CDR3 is TGTGCCAGCAGCTTAGCAGGGGGCAATGAGCAGTTCTTC.

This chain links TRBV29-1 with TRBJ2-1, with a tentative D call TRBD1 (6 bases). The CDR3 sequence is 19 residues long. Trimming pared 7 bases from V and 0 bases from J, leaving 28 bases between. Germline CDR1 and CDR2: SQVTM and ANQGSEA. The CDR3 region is CSARGEGGPESASYNEQFF. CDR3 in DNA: TGCAGCGCCCGTGGTGAAGGGGGACCAGAAAGCGCCTCCTACAATGAGCAGTTCTTC.

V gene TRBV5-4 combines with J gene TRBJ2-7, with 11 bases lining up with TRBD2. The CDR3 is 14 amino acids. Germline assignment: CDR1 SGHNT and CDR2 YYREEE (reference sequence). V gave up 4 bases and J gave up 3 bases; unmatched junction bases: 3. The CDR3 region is CASSLTSGGYEQYF. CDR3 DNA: TGTGCCAGCAGCCTAACTAGCGGGGGCTACGAGCAGTACTTC.

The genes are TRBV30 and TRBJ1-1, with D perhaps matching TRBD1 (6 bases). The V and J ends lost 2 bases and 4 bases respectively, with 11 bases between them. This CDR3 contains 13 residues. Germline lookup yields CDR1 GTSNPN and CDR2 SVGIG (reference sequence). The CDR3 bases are TGTGCCTGGAGTCGACAGGCAAGCACTGAAGCTTTCTTT. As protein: CAWSRQASTEAFF.

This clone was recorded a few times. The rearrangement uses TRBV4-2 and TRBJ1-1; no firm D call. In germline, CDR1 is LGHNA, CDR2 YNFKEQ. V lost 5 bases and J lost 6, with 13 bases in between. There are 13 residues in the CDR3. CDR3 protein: CASSVRETSEAFF. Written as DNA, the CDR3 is TGTGCCAGCAGCGTACGGGAGACCTCTGAAGCTTTCTTT.

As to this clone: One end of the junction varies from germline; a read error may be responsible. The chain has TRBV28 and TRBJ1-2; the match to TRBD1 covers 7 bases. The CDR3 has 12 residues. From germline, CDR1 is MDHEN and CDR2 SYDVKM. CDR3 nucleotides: TGTGACAGCAACGGAGGGGGCGATGGCTACACCTTC. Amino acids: CDSNGGGDGYTF.

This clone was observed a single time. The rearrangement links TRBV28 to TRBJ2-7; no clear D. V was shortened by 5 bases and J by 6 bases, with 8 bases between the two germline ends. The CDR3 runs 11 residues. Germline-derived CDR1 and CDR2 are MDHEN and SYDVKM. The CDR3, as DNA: TGTGCCAGCAGTCGACTCGGCGAGCAGTACTTC. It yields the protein CASSRLGEQYF.